Below are 7 T cell receptor gamma chains sequenced from a single sample in a study of gamma-delta chains in newborns, infants, children. TCRdb re-called the reads using CATT. The sample gives about 360 gamma-chain clones, roughly 3.2% of which show up once; around half is in the top ten. The sequenced sample was blood. The receptors were gathered from a child who was a newborn, infant or young child, either healthy, febrile or measles-vaccinated (not recorded which).

Comment on this clone: TCRdb lists the protein of a much larger clone for this DNA, which differs at residue 13, so this is likely a read error; the protein given here is translated from the DNA itself. The CDR3 nucleotides are TGTGCCTTGTGGGTTCAAGAGTTGGGCAAAAAAATCGAGGTATTT. Its translation: CALWVQELGKKIEVF. This chain uses TRGV9 with TRGJP. The CDR3 consists of 15 residues. Germline CDR1 and CDR2: GITISATS and ISYDGTV (reference sequence).

Worth noting for this clone: A far larger clone lies a single base away; this is likely a read error. As DNA, the CDR3 is TGTGCCACCTGGGATAGGTGGTCACTAAAGAAACTCTTT. Its translation: CATWDRWSLKKLF. The rearrangement joins TRGV8 to TRGJ1 or TRGJ2. V was pared by 0 bases and J by 10 bases, with 9 bases of the junction left unmatched. CDR1 is VENAVY and CDR2 is YDSYNSRV in the germline V gene. This CDR3 is 13 amino acids long.

Of note for this clone: The amino acid sequence in TCRdb belongs to a much larger clone and departs from this DNA's translation at residue 12, likely a sequencing read error; the sequence shown is translated from the DNA. V usage is TRGV9 and J usage is TRGJP. Germline V gives CDR1 GITISATS, CDR2 ISYDGTV (reference sequence). The CDR3 covers 16 residues. DNA of the CDR3: TGTGCCTTGTGGGAGGTGCTTGAGTTGGGCAAAAGAATCAAGGTATTT. It codes for CALWEVLELGKRIKVF.

As concerns this clone: A read error likely explains this, since a far larger clone differs by one base. This specimen includes other DNA sequences encoding the same CDR3. The rearrangement uses TRGV8 and TRGJP2. The CDR3 spans 14 residues. The germline V gene encodes CDR1 VENAVY and CDR2 YDSYNSRV. The chain's CDR3 is CATWDSSGGWIKTF. The CDR3 coding sequence is TGTGCCACCTGGGATAGCTCGGGGGGGTGGATCAAGACGTTC.

A word on this clone: A far larger clone is off by one base, so a read error is likely. The identical CDR3 is also encoded by other nucleotide sequences in the sample. V is TRGV9 and J is TRGJP. This CDR3 region has 18 residues. Germline-derived CDR1 and CDR2 are GITISATS and ISYDGTV (reference sequence). CDR3 amino acids: CALWEVAVQELGKKIKVF. Here the CDR3 DNA reads TGTGCCTTGTGGGAGGTCGCCGTACAAGAGTTAGGCAAAAAAATCAAGGTATTT.

In the case of this clone: A far more abundant clone sits one base away, making this likely a read error. Other DNA sequences from this sample encode an identical CDR3 as well. The V call is TRGV9, the J call TRGJP. There are 14 residues in the CDR3. Germline CDR1 reads GITISATS; CDR2 reads ISYDGTV (reference sequence). CDR3 nucleotides: TGTGCCTTGTGGGAAGAGCTGGGCAAAAAAATCAAGGTATTT. This encodes CALWEELGKKIKVF.

Note on this clone: The protein that TCRdb holds for this DNA derives from a much larger clone and differs from the translated DNA at residue 3, which likely indicates a read error; the protein shown here is translated from the DNA. This rearrangement joins TRGV9 to TRGJP. The germline V gene has CDR1 GITISATS and CDR2 ISYDGTV (reference sequence). The CDR3 is made up of 15 amino acids. The CDR3 bases are TGTGCCTCGTGGGAGGTGCAGTTGGGCAAAAAAATCAAGGTATTT. Its translation: CASWEVQLGKKIKVF.